This TCR beta chain is from a study of T cell responses to AZD1222 COVID-19 vaccine. As regards this clone: Its matching antigen is unknown.

Whole-study results and caveats: Samples come after the peak T cell response, not at day 14. Clonal diversity may have been underestimated, and the donors were mostly white British, with more females than males. Regions 160-218 and 743-854 dominated among vaccine-associated CD4 TCRs spanning spike.

CDR1 and CDR2 (germline): SNHLY, FYNNEI. V dropped 9 bases and J dropped 10 bases, with 19 bases sitting between them. The CDR3 contains 14 residues. Produced via immunoSEQ multiplex PCR; TCRdb's table is partial and in-frame only. The profile shows 65,000 to 75,000 clones, approximately 81% of them singletons. The sequence came from an adult in good health. V and J are TRBV2 and TRBJ1-6, with a tentative D call TRBD1 (6 bases). The specimen comprised peripheral blood, sampled on day 0 of AZD1222 vaccination. CDR3 amino acids: CASRFGTGPSPLHF. In DNA form, the CDR3 reads TGTGCCAGTAGGTTTGGAACAGGGCCCTCACCCCTCCACTTT.